The 27 T cell receptor beta chains below all came from one sample that was sequenced in a study of blood T cell repertoires in COVID-19. Using immunoSEQ multiplex PCR, the repertoire was profiled, and TCRdb retains in-frame clones only, with some absent. The table has around 200,000 clones, roughly 80% seen once. The sequenced material came from peripheral blood. The receptors come from a woman aged 80 or older with acute or convalescent COVID-19.

This clone was detected once. The rearrangement joins TRBV5-1 to TRBJ2-5; a possible D gene is TRBD2 (5 bases). The CDR3 has 16 amino acids. Trimming pared 0 bases from V and 4 bases from J, leaving 16 bases between. The germline V gene has CDR1 SGHRS and CDR2 YFSETQ. The CDR3 DNA reads as TGCGCCAGCAGCTTGGTGGGAGCGGCAGGCGCAGAGACCCAGTACTTC. It codes for CASSLVGAAGAETQYF.

The chain combines TRBV7-8 with TRBJ2-3, with D perhaps TRBD1 (6 bases). V was pared by 5 bases and J by 7 bases, with 16 bases between. The CDR3 loop spans 14 amino acids. The germline V gene encodes CDR1 SGHVS and CDR2 FQNEAQ. The CDR3 sequence is CASSRGGVENTQYF. The CDR3 coding sequence is TGTGCCAGCAGCCGAGGGGGAGTTGAGAATACGCAGTATTTT.

The gene calls are TRBV5-1 and TRBJ2-7, with 7 bases aligning to TRBD2. Germline loops: CDR1 SGHRS, CDR2 YFSETQ. V dropped 1 base and J dropped 4; count of bases not matched to a gene: 5. CDR3 length equals 14 residues. As DNA, the CDR3 is TGCGCCAGCAGCTTGCTAGCGGAAGATTACGAGCAGTACTTC. This codes for CASSLLAEDYEQYF.

In this sample, this clone turned up once. The chain links TRBV7-2 to TRBJ1-4, with D maybe TRBD1 (5 bases). CDR1 SGHTA and CDR2 FQGNSA come from the germline V gene. The CDR3 extends over 15 amino acids. Trimming removed 2 bases at V and 4 bases at J, with 11 bases between. DNA for the CDR3: TGTGCCAGCAGCTTACGCGACGGGGGTAATGAAAAACTGTTTTTT. This codes for CASSLRDGGNEKLFF.

The rearrangement joins TRBV14 to TRBJ2-7; 10 nucleotides agree with TRBD1. Germline loops: CDR1 SGHDN, CDR2 FVKESK. Trimming took 3 bases from V and 6 from J; bases not matched to a gene: 5. CDR3 length: 14 residues. The CDR3 DNA is TGTGCCAGCAGCCAGACAGGGGGCAGGGCCGAGCAGTACTTC. The encoded protein is CASSQTGGRAEQYF. The full variable domain, rest sourced from reference TRBV14 and TRBJ2-7, is EAGVTQFPSHSVIEKGQTVTLRCDPISGHDNLYWYRRVMGKEIKFLLHFVKESKQDESGMPNNRFLAERTGGTYSTLKVQPAELEDSGVYFCASSQTGGRAEQYFGPGTRLTVT.

This clone was recorded a few times. V usage is TRBV28 and J usage is TRBJ1-6; TRBD1 matches 7 bases. Unmatched junction bases numbered 12, after V lost 4 bases and J lost 9 bases. There are 16 residues in the CDR3. The germline V gene has CDR1 MDHEN and CDR2 SYDVKM. CDR3 DNA: TGTGCCAGCAGTTCCCCCGGGACAGTAATAGGTTCACCCCTCCACTTT. It is translated as CASSSPGTVIGSPLHF.

By sample share, this clone is medium-sized. The V call is TRBV9, the J call TRBJ2-2; a weak D match, TRBD2 (6 bases). Germline loops: CDR1 SGDLS, CDR2 YYNGEE. This CDR3 comprises 15 residues. Trimming removed 0 bases from V and 4 bases from J, with 10 bases in between. The CDR3 spells CASSVVAGFTGELFF. The CDR3, as DNA: TGTGCCAGCAGCGTAGTTGCGGGGTTCACCGGGGAGCTGTTTTTT.

V gene TRBV19 combines with J gene TRBJ1-3; D is possibly TRBD1 (5 bases). The V and J ends lost 3 bases and 2 bases respectively, with 17 bases between them. The germline CDR1 and CDR2 sequences are LNHDA and SQIVND (reference sequence). The CDR3 extends over 17 amino acids. The CDR3 DNA follows: TGTGCCAGTAGTATCACGGTTGGGCAGGGCCCTGGAAACACCATATATTTT. It codes for CASSITVGQGPGNTIYF.

J is TRBJ1-1 and V is TRBV23-1, with unresolved D. TRBV23-1 is marked as an open reading frame, function uncertain. CDR3 length: 15 amino acids. Trimming took 5 bases from V and 1 from J, leaving 14 bases between them. The chain's CDR3 is CASSNDSTWNTEAFF. The CDR3 coding sequence is TGCGCCAGCAGTAATGACTCGACCTGGAACACTGAAGCTTTCTTT.

This rearrangement joins TRBV29-1 to TRBJ1-5; 8 bases are shared with TRBD1. Germline lookup yields CDR1 SQVTM and CDR2 ANQGSEA. The length of the CDR3 is 12 residues. Trimming cost V 7 bases and J 6 bases; bases outside gene matches: 5. CDR3 amino acids: CSAGDRGQPQHF. Here the CDR3 DNA reads TGCAGCGCCGGAGACAGGGGTCAGCCCCAGCATTTT.

This chain joins TRBV6-5 and TRBJ1-1; D is uncertain. The germline V gene has CDR1 MNHEY and CDR2 SVGAGI. The CDR3 sequence is 14 residues long. Trimming removed 2 bases from V and 6 bases from J, with 13 bases in between. CDR3 in DNA: TGTGCCAGCAGTTACCGCGGGAATAAGGCTGAAGCTTTCTTT. The encoded protein is CASSYRGNKAEAFF.

This clone showed up just once. The chain combines TRBV9 with TRBJ2-3; D might be TRBD1 (5 bases). V was pared by 3 bases and J by 7 bases, with 18 bases between. CDR1 and CDR2 from the germline V gene are SGDLS and YYNGEE. The CDR3 totals 15 residues. The CDR3 bases are TGTGCCAGCAGCGCCTCGTTAGGGGCGCGGAATACGCAGTATTTT. As protein: CASSASLGARNTQYF.

This clone was found a few times. The V gene is TRBV11-3, the J gene TRBJ1-1; D is unclear. Trimming took off 0 bases at V and 4 bases at J, with 9 bases between the two ends. CDR3 size: 14 residues. Germline loops: CDR1 SGHNT, CDR2 YENEEA. The CDR3 reads CASSLDDAGTEAFF. The CDR3 region has the DNA TGTGCCAGCAGCTTAGATGACGCGGGCACTGAAGCTTTCTTT. The full variable domain, its missing parts supplied by reference TRBV11-3 and TRBJ1-1, is EAGVVQSPRYKIIEKKQPVAFWCNPISGHNTLYWYLQNLGQGPELLIRYENEEAVDDSQLPKDRFSAERLKGVDSTLKIQPAELGDSAVYLCASSLDDAGTEAFFGQGTRLTVV.

The chain is built from TRBV7-2 and TRBJ1-5; D is ambiguous. Germline CDR1 SGHTA, CDR2 FQGNSA. The V gene lost 0 bases and the J gene lost 9 bases, with 12 bases spanning the gap. This CDR3 is built from 14 residues. The CDR3 DNA follows: TGTGCCAGCAGCTTAGCGCACAGAAATGGGCCCCAGCATTTT. Translation gives CASSLAHRNGPQHF.

The chain couples TRBV5-1 to TRBJ1-1; a possible D gene is TRBD1 (6 bases). Between the trimmed V and J ends, which lost 0 bases and 2 bases, there was a span of 8 bases. Germline values: CDR1 SGHRS, CDR2 YFSETQ. This CDR3 region has 14 residues. DNA for the CDR3: TGCGCCAGCAGCTTGGGCAGGGGTAACACTGAAGCTTTCTTT. Its translation is CASSLGRGNTEAFF.

This rearrangement joins TRBV5-1 to TRBJ1-2, with 9 bases that match TRBD1. The junction had 7 bases not matched to a gene; V was cut back by 2 bases and J by 8 bases. Looked up from germline, CDR1 is SGHRS and CDR2 is YFSETQ. The CDR3 is 14 residues long. The CDR3 protein is CASSFTGGAEGYTF. CDR3 sequence (DNA): TGCGCCAGCAGCTTTACAGGGGGCGCAGAGGGCTACACCTTC.

The chain recombines TRBV12-3 or TRBV12-4 with TRBJ1-5; no clear D gene. The CDR3 runs 12 residues. Trimming removed 6 bases from V and 4 bases from J, with 7 bases in between. CDR3 DNA sequence: TGTGCCAGCAGCTACTCAAATCAGCCCCAGCATTTT. Translated, it gives CASSYSNQPQHF.

V gene TRBV11-3 combines with J gene TRBJ2-7; TRBD1 might be the D (6 bases). With 4 bases removed from V and 2 bases from J, the gap between germline ends came to 12 bases. Per germline, CDR1 SGHNT and CDR2 YENEEA. CDR3 length: 14 residues. CDR3 sequence (DNA): TGTGCCAGCAGCTCCTTGACAGGCACCTACGAGCAGTACTTC. Encoded protein: CASSSLTGTYEQYF.

V gene TRBV18 combines with J gene TRBJ1-1; TRBD1 agrees at 7 bases. The CDR3 spans 14 residues. The germline CDR1 and CDR2 sequences are KGHSH and LQKENI. The ends lost 3 bases at V and 3 bases at J; junction bases unmatched: 4. The CDR3 here is CASSPTGDYTEAFF. The DNA for the CDR3 is TGTGCCAGCTCACCTACAGGGGACTACACTGAAGCTTTCTTT.

The V and J genes are TRBV23-1 and TRBJ2-5, with D tentatively TRBD1 (5 bases). TRBV23-1 is an open reading frame whose function is uncertain. The CDR3 sequence is 17 residues long. V lost 3 bases, J lost 1 base, and 18 bases lay in between. The CDR3 DNA reads TGCGCCAGCAGTCATCATTTGACAGATCATACCCAAGAGACCCAGTACTTC. Translated, it gives CASSHHLTDHTQETQYF.

V and J are TRBV29-1 and TRBJ2-7; no reliable D call. V was cut by 6 bases and J by 3 bases, with 9 bases left in between. This CDR3 region has 11 residues. CDR1 is SQVTM, CDR2 ANQGSEA, per germline. In DNA form, the CDR3 reads TGCAGCGTGACGCTAGACTACGAGCAGTACTTC. It encodes CSVTLDYEQYF.

The chain links TRBV5-6 to TRBJ2-6; D ambiguous. The CDR3 consists of 16 residues. The germline CDR1 and CDR2 sequences are SGHDT and YYEEEE. V gave up 2 bases and J gave up 3 bases, with 12 bases separating them. The CDR3 nucleotides read TGTGCCAGCAGCTTTTTGATCCCCGGTGGGGCCAACGTCCTGACTTTC. It encodes CASSFLIPGGANVLTF.

This chain's CDR3 is CASSLAVRGKGDNEQFF. CDR3 nucleotides: TGTGCCAGCAGCTTAGCGGTTAGGGGGAAGGGGGACAATGAGCAGTTCTTC. The rearrangement joins TRBV11-1 to TRBJ2-1; D is perhaps TRBD1 (6 bases). V lost 0 bases to trimming and J lost 5 bases, with 17 bases between them. Germline V lookup: CDR1 SGHAT, CDR2 FQDESV (reference sequence). This CDR3 is 17 amino acids long.

V gene TRBV25-1 combines with J gene TRBJ1-4; 8 nucleotides line up with TRBD1. The CDR3 spans 14 residues. Trimming cost V 3 bases and J 5 bases; bases outside gene matches: 2. Germline-derived CDR1 and CDR2 are MGHDK and SYGVNS. The CDR3 DNA reads TGTGCCAGCAGTGATAACAGGGGGAATGAAAAACTGTTTTTT. Residues: CASSDNRGNEKLFF.

The rearrangement joins TRBV4-1 to TRBJ2-1; D remains unclear. V lost 4 bases and J 4 bases, leaving 8 bases between the germline ends. This CDR3 contains 13 residues. The germline V gene encodes CDR1 MGHRA and CDR2 YSYEKL. The CDR3 DNA sequence: TGCGCCAGCAGCCTCAACTGGTACAATGAGCAGTTCTTC. It specifies CASSLNWYNEQFF.

This chain uses TRBV7-3 with TRBJ1-6, with TRBD1 matching 11 bases. After removal of 5 bases from V and 9 bases from J, the junction contained 3 bases not matched to a gene. This CDR3 is 14 amino acids long. Germline-derived CDR1 and CDR2 are SGHTA and FQGTGA. The CDR3, as DNA: TGTGCCAGCAGCCATGGACAGGGGGCTTCACCCCTCCACTTT. Protein: CASSHGQGASPLHF.

The chain has TRBV29-1 and TRBJ2-5; possibly TRBD1 for D (6 bases). Trimming removed 6 bases at V and 1 base at J, with 15 bases between. Germline V gene sequence: CDR1 SQVTM, CDR2 ANQGSEA. This CDR3 region has 14 residues. The CDR3 DNA is TGCAGCGTCTGGACAGCGAGCATCCAAGAGACCCAGTACTTC. Protein product: CSVWTASIQETQYF.